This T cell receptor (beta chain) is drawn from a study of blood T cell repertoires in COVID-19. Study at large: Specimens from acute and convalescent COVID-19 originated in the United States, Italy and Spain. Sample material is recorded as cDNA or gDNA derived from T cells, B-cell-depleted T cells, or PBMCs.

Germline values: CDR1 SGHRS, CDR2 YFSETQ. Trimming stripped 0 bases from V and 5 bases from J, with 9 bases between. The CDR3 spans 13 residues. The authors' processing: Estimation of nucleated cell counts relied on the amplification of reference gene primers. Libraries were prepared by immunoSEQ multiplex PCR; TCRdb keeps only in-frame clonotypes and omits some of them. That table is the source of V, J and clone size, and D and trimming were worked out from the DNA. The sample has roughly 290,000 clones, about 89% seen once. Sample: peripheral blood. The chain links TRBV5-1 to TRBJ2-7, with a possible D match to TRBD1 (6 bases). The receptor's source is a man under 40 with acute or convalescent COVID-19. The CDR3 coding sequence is TGCGCCAGCAGCTTGGAACAGGGCGACGAGCAGTACTTC. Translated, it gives CASSLEQGDEQYF. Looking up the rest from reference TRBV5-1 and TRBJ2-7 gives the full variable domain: KAGVTQTPRYLIKTRGQQVTLSCSPISGHRSVSWYQQTPGQGLQFLFEYFSETQRNKGNFPGRFSGRQFSNSRSEMNVSTLELGDSALYLCASSLEQGDEQYFGPGTRLTVT.